A single TCR beta chain is shown here with its context. Amplification yielded TCR beta CDR3 regions, with RNA transcripts as the source. Carried out on the TCR CDR3, a first-round RT-PCR used the HTBI primer set. TCRdb analysed the multiplex PCR reads with MiXCR anew, one entry per CDR3 protein. Among approximately 690,000 distinct CDR3 sequences listed, approximately 15% were seen once. Uncontrolled infection, other autoimmune disease, pregnancy or lactation excluded patients. Fresh 10 ml peripheral blood yielded PBMCs. CDR1 SEHNR and CDR2 FQNEAQ come from the germline V gene (reference sequence). Trimming shortened V by 6 bases and J by 2 bases, and 14 bases separated the two germline ends. This CDR3 has 15 amino acids. This specimen belongs to a study of T cells in Graves' hyperthyroidism and ophthalmopathy. Study-level background: Before treatment of any kind, peripheral blood was taken at initial diagnosis.

The specimen was blood. The chain employs TRBV7-9 and TRBJ2-4, with D possibly matching TRBD2 (6 bases). This clonotype originated in a woman in her fifties or sixties with Graves' ophthalmopathy. The CDR3 spells CASSSPTSSKNIQYF. In DNA, the CDR3 is TGTGCCAGCAGTTCCCCGACTAGTTCCAAAAACATTCAGTACTTC. The full variable domain, rest sourced from reference TRBV7-9 and TRBJ2-4, is DTGVSQNPRHKITKRGQNVTFRCDPISEHNRLYWYRQTLGQGPEFLTYFQNEAQLEKSRLLSDRFSAERPKGSFSTLEIQRTEQGDSAMYLCASSSPTSSKNIQYFGAGTRLSVL.